These 23 T cell receptor beta chains were all obtained from the same sample, sequenced in a study of blood T cell repertoires in COVID-19. The data were produced by immunoSEQ multiplex PCR, yet TCRdb's version contains in-frame clones alone and is incomplete. This sample has approximately 400,000 clones, with approximately 80% found just once. Sequencing was done on a sample of peripheral blood. These receptor sequences come from a human donor with acute or convalescent COVID-19. The donor label of this sample is uncertain.

The CDR3 spells CASSPTSGVYNEQFF. The CDR3 region has the DNA TGCGCCAGCAGCCCAACTAGCGGGGTTTACAATGAGCAGTTCTTC. The V call is TRBV5-1, the J call TRBJ2-1; 10 positions agree with TRBD2. CDR1 and CDR2 from the germline V gene are SGHRS and YFSETQ. The length of the CDR3 is 15 residues. The trim removed 4 bases at V and 4 bases at J, leaving 5 bases unmatched.

CDR3 nucleotide sequence: TGTGCCAGCAGCAAAGATGAGCGATCCTCTGGGGCCAACGTCCTGACTTTC. Protein: CASSKDERSSGANVLTF. The chain uses TRBV21-1 and TRBJ2-6; the D call TRBD2 from the table was never checked on the DNA. TRBV21-1 is recorded as a pseudogene. CDR3 length equals 17 residues.

The chain carries TRBV10-2 and TRBJ2-3; the match to TRBD2 covers 7 bases. The ends lost 3 bases at V and 4 bases at J; junction bases unmatched: 4. This CDR3 spans 14 amino acids. Germline V lookup: CDR1 WSHSY, CDR2 SAAADI. The CDR3, as DNA: TGCGCCAGCAGTGATTGGGGGGGGGCAGATACGCAGTATTTT. Protein sequence: CASSDWGGADTQYF.

The rearrangement joins TRBV2 to TRBJ2-7, with 11 positions matching TRBD1. With 7 bases clipped from V and 6 bases from J, the junction kept 8 bases outside the gene matches. CDR3 length equals 14 residues. Germline lookup yields CDR1 SNHLY and CDR2 FYNNEI. Here the CDR3 reads CASKPRGTGGEQYF. The CDR3 coding sequence is TGTGCCAGCAAGCCACGGGGGACAGGGGGCGAGCAGTACTTC.

This chain joins TRBV5-1 and TRBJ1-1; D unresolved. Deletions cut 2 bases from V and 1 base from J, with 12 bases between. The CDR3 is 15 residues long. CDR1 SGHRS and CDR2 YFSETQ come from the germline V gene. CDR3 sequence: CASSLTQPPNTEAFF. CDR3 DNA: TGCGCCAGCAGCTTAACACAGCCCCCGAACACTGAAGCTTTCTTT.

CDR3 sequence (DNA): TGTGCCAGCAGCCAAGGCCTCGGGGATCTGGGTGAAAAACTGTTTTTT. Translated, it gives CASSQGLGDLGEKLFF. The V gene is TRBV3-1 (or the pseudogene TRBV3-2), the J gene TRBJ1-4; no clear D. Germline CDR1 is LGHDT and CDR2 is YNNKEL (reference sequence). Trimming removed 1 base from V and 7 bases from J, with 16 bases in between. The CDR3 spans 16 residues.

The J gene is TRBJ2-3, the V gene TRBV24-1; 10 nucleotides align to TRBD1. The CDR3 loop spans 16 amino acids. V lost 5 bases, J lost 5 bases, and 9 bases stayed unmatched. Germline V gives CDR1 KGHDR, CDR2 SFDVKD. In DNA form, the CDR3 reads TGTGCCACCAGTGGAACCGGGACAGGGGACCGAGATACGCAGTATTTT. Protein product: CATSGTGTGDRDTQYF.

This clone was counted a few times. The chain uses TRBV7-8 and TRBJ2-7; 12 nucleotides agree with TRBD2. The germline gives CDR1 SGHVS, CDR2 FQNEAQ. V dropped 5 bases and J dropped 6; count of bases not matched to a gene: 5. The CDR3 spans 14 residues. The CDR3 DNA sequence: TGTGCCAGCAGCACTTTGACTAGCGGGGGCGAGCAGTACTTC. It encodes CASSTLTSGGEQYF.

V usage is TRBV24-1 and J usage is TRBJ1-5; D is undetermined. The CDR3 is made up of 15 amino acids. The V gene's germline CDR1 is KGHDR and CDR2 SFDVKD. V lost 2 bases to trimming and J lost 3 bases, with 10 bases between them. CDR3: CATSDSRLPNQPQHF. In DNA form, the CDR3 reads TGTGCCACCAGTGATTCAAGACTCCCCAATCAGCCCCAGCATTTT.

The chain is built from TRBV5-4 and TRBJ2-5; possible D gene TRBD1, 5 bases. From germline, CDR1 is SGHNT and CDR2 YYREEE (reference sequence). This CDR3 contains 14 residues. Trimming pared 0 bases from V and 5 bases from J, leaving 11 bases between. CDR3: CASSLVGPGETQYF. The CDR3 nucleotides are TGTGCCAGCAGCTTGGTGGGGCCAGGGGAGACCCAGTACTTC.

CDR3 region: CASRQGNNYGYTF. CDR3 bases: TGTGCCAGCCGACAGGGGAATAACTATGGCTACACCTTC. The J gene is TRBJ1-2, the V gene TRBV27, with TRBD1 matching over 8 bases. The CDR3 has 13 residues. CDR1 MNHEY and CDR2 SMNVEV come from the germline V gene (reference sequence). V gave up 8 bases and J gave up 1 base; unmatched junction bases: 3.

The chain is built from TRBV5-8 and TRBJ1-2, with D unclear. Germline CDR1 is SGHTS and CDR2 is YDEGEE. There are 15 residues in the CDR3. Trimming left V 2 bases short and J 0 bases short, with 11 bases between. The CDR3 protein is CASSLNRRANYGYTF. The CDR3 nucleotides are TGTGCCAGCAGCTTAAATAGGAGGGCTAACTATGGCTACACCTTC.

This chain joins TRBV10-2 and TRBJ1-1; D unresolved. Trimming shortened V by 3 bases and J by 1 base, and 9 bases separated the two germline ends. The CDR3 consists of 14 residues. CDR1 and CDR2 from the germline V gene are WSHSY and SAAADI. CDR3 in amino acids: CASSEAGRNTEAFF. The CDR3 nucleotides are TGCGCCAGCAGTGAAGCCGGGAGGAACACTGAAGCTTTCTTT.

The chain couples TRBV11-2 to TRBJ2-7, with a weak D call TRBD2 (5 bases). This CDR3 is built from 11 residues. CDR1 is SGHAT, CDR2 FQNNGV, per germline. With 5 bases removed from V and 4 bases from J, the gap between germline ends came to 6 bases. CDR3 in DNA: TGTGCCAGCAGCCAGCGGTACGAGCAGTACTTC. Translation gives CASSQRYEQYF.

The V and J genes are TRBV7-6 and TRBJ2-3; 10 bases map to TRBD2. Per germline, CDR1 SGHVS and CDR2 FNYEAQ. The junction had 2 bases not matched to a gene; V was cut back by 1 base and J by 1 base. The CDR3 covers 16 residues. CDR3 in DNA: TGTGCCAGCAGCTTAGTTCTAGCGGGGGGCACAGATACGCAGTATTTT. Amino acids: CASSLVLAGGTDTQYF.

The chain is built from TRBV27 and TRBJ2-7; possible D gene TRBD1, 7 bases. Trimming cost V 2 bases and J 4 bases, with 15 bases left between them. Looked up from germline, CDR1 is MNHEY and CDR2 is SMNVEV (reference sequence). This CDR3 spans 15 amino acids. CDR3 residues: CASSLRAGQPYEQYF. The CDR3 bases are TGTGCCAGCAGTTTAAGGGCGGGACAGCCTTACGAGCAGTACTTC.

The rearrangement links TRBV2 to TRBJ1-1, with a possible D match to TRBD1 (6 bases). From germline, CDR1 is SNHLY and CDR2 FYNNEI. The CDR3 totals 12 residues. V lost 8 bases, J lost 6 bases, and 13 bases lay in between. DNA for the CDR3: TGTGCCAGCGGAACAGGGTTTGCTGAAGCTTTCTTT. Protein sequence: CASGTGFAEAFF.

The chain joins TRBV2 to TRBJ2-3; tentatively, D is TRBD2 (5 bases). V was shortened by 6 bases and J by 1 base, with 11 bases between the two germline ends. This CDR3 is 14 amino acids long. CDR1 is SNHLY, CDR2 FYNNEI, per germline. CDR3 loop: CASRGLLRTDTQYF. The CDR3 DNA sequence: TGTGCCAGCAGAGGACTTCTTCGCACAGATACGCAGTATTTT.

The chain carries TRBV6-6 and TRBJ2-7; D is possibly TRBD2 (6 bases). Trimming cost V 0 bases and J 1 base, with 13 bases left between them. The germline CDR1 and CDR2 sequences are MNHNY and SVGAGI (reference sequence). The CDR3 contains 16 residues. The CDR3 DNA follows: TGTGCCAGCAGTTACTCGAAATACGGGGGATCCTACGAGCAGTACTTC. This codes for CASSYSKYGGSYEQYF.

This rearrangement joins TRBV2 to TRBJ2-7; 9 positions match TRBD1. Germline V gene lookup returns CDR1 SNHLY and CDR2 FYNNEI. J lost 5 bases, V lost 3 bases, and 8 bases had no gene match. The CDR3 length is 15 residues. In DNA, the CDR3 is TGTGCCAGCAGTGACGTGGACAGGGGAACCCACGAGCAGTACTTC. It is translated as CASSDVDRGTHEQYF.

The chain combines TRBV5-4 with TRBJ2-2; 11 bases line up with TRBD2. Germline V lookup: CDR1 SGHNT, CDR2 YYREEE (reference sequence). V shed 5 bases, J shed 3 bases, and the junction held 6 bases outside the gene matches. The length of the CDR3 is 16 residues. CDR3: CASSLLAGGYTGELFF. The CDR3 nucleotides read TGTGCCAGCAGTTTATTAGCGGGAGGGTACACCGGGGAGCTGTTTTTT.

This chain uses TRBV5-1 with TRBJ2-1; no reliable D call. Trimming cost V 5 bases and J 5 bases, with 8 bases left between them. The CDR3 loop spans 12 amino acids. Germline V gene lookup returns CDR1 SGHRS and CDR2 YFSETQ. This CDR3 reads CASRPRNNEQFF. CDR3 bases: TGCGCCAGCAGACCGCGCAACAATGAGCAGTTCTTC. Full variable domain (remainder filled in from reference TRBV5-1 and TRBJ2-1): KAGVTQTPRYLIKTRGQQVTLSCSPISGHRSVSWYQQTPGQGLQFLFEYFSETQRNKGNFPGRFSGRQFSNSRSEMNVSTLELGDSALYLCASRPRNNEQFFGPGTRLTVL.

This clone occurred a few times. Written as DNA, the CDR3 is TGTGCCAGCAGCCCGCAAGCCAGGGTATTTACAGATACGCAGTATTTT. It yields the protein CASSPQARVFTDTQYF. This chain joins TRBV14 and TRBJ2-3; a weak D match, TRBD1 (5 bases). Trimming removed 4 bases from V and 3 bases from J, with 17 bases in between. This CDR3 comprises 16 residues. Germline V gives CDR1 SGHDN, CDR2 FVKESK.